This passage covers 17 T cell receptor beta chains from one sample sequenced in a study of blood T cell repertoires in COVID-19. Sequenced by immunoSEQ multiplex PCR; TCRdb stores in-frame clones only, minus some. Of 130,000 or so clones in the sample, over 80% were seen once. The sequencing sample was made of PBMCs or T cells enriched from blood (not recorded which). Source of these receptors: a woman in her 30s who had recovered from COVID-19.

This rearrangement joins TRBV7-3 to TRBJ1-2; 7 bases are shared with TRBD1. CDR3 length equals 13 residues. Per the germline V gene, CDR1 is SGHTA and CDR2 is FQGTGA. The J segment lost 4 bases and the V segment lost 4 bases, leaving 3 bases of the junction unmatched. The CDR3 here is CASSYGTVYGYTF. Written as DNA, the CDR3 is TGTGCCAGCAGCTATGGGACAGTCTATGGCTACACCTTC.

The V and J genes are TRBV28 and TRBJ1-1; 7 bases align to TRBD1. The V gene end was trimmed by 3 bases and the J gene end by 11 bases; junction bases not matched to a gene: 18. CDR3 length equals 16 residues. CDR1 is MDHEN and CDR2 is SYDVKM in the germline V gene. The DNA for the CDR3 is TGTGCCAGCAGTTTCTTCTGGGACAGTGCCGTTTTAGGGGCTTTCTTT. It is translated as CASSFFWDSAVLGAFF.

This clone was detected only once. The chain combines TRBV28 with TRBJ2-7, with 12 positions matching TRBD2. V trimming: 4 bases; J trimming: 2 bases; junction bases outside the gene matches: 6. CDR3 length: 16 amino acids. The germline CDR1 and CDR2 sequences are MDHEN and SYDVKM. In DNA form, the CDR3 reads TGTGCCAGCAGTTCCCCCCCTAGCGGGAGGGCCTACGAGCAGTACTTC. Its translation is CASSSPPSGRAYEQYF.

The rearrangement links TRBV7-8 to TRBJ1-2; D might be TRBD1 (6 bases). Germline loops: CDR1 SGHVS, CDR2 FQNEAQ. V was cut by 4 bases and J by 8 bases, with 14 bases left in between. The CDR3 extends over 13 amino acids. In nucleotides, the CDR3 is TGTGCCAGCAGCTCTGACAGGTCATGGGGCTACACCTTC. Its translation: CASSSDRSWGYTF.

The rearrangement uses TRBV27 and TRBJ1-4, with TRBD1 as a possible D gene (6 bases). V was trimmed by 6 bases and J by 0 bases, leaving 11 bases between them. Germline assignment: CDR1 MNHEY and CDR2 SMNVEV (reference sequence). The CDR3 loop spans 15 amino acids. CDR3 sequence: CASRANRATNEKLFF. Written as DNA, the CDR3 is TGTGCCAGCAGGGCGAACAGGGCAACTAATGAAAAACTGTTTTTT.

This chain links TRBV30 with TRBJ2-1; the match to TRBD2 covers 7 bases. CDR1 GTSNPN and CDR2 SVGIG come from the germline V gene (reference sequence). The CDR3 runs to 13 residues. The junction had 7 bases not matched to a gene; V was cut back by 5 bases and J by 6 bases. As DNA, the CDR3 is TGTGCCTGGGGGGACTACTCTCTCAATGAGCAGTTCTTC. It is translated as CAWGDYSLNEQFF.

The rearrangement links TRBV4-3 to TRBJ1-6; TRBD1 matches at 7 bases. Germline CDR1 and CDR2: LGHNA and YSLEER. The junction had 11 bases not matched to a gene; V was cut back by 4 bases and J by 8 bases. The CDR3 runs to 16 residues. CDR3 protein: CASSREGGRQDSPLHF. The CDR3 nucleotides are TGCGCCAGCAGCCGGGAAGGGGGCAGGCAAGATTCACCCCTCCACTTT.

The rearrangement uses TRBV24-1 and TRBJ2-2; weak D call: TRBD2 (5 bases). The CDR3 runs to 15 residues. Per germline, CDR1 KGHDR and CDR2 SFDVKD. V was clipped by 4 bases and J by 8 bases, with 16 bases between them. The CDR3 sequence: CATSERRAGRGELFF. The CDR3 coding sequence is TGTGCCACCAGTGAAAGGCGGGCAGGCCGGGGGGAGCTGTTTTTT.

The rearrangement joins TRBV6-2 or TRBV6-3 to TRBJ2-5, with TRBD2 matching over 12 bases. Trimming removed 5 bases from V and 2 bases from J; junction bases left unmatched: 6. There are 16 residues in the CDR3. Germline CDR1 and CDR2: MNHEY and SVGEGT. CDR3 coding DNA: TGTGCCAGCAGTAGGAGACTAGCGGGAGTACAAGAGACCCAGTACTTC. It specifies CASSRRLAGVQETQYF.

This chain joins TRBV24-1 and TRBJ1-1, with D perhaps TRBD1 (6 bases). V was pared by 5 bases and J by 1 base, with 10 bases between. Germline CDR1 and CDR2: KGHDR and SFDVKD. CDR3 length: 14 amino acids. The CDR3: CATSVGGANTEAFF. The CDR3 DNA reads as TGTGCCACCAGTGTTGGGGGGGCGAACACTGAAGCTTTCTTT.

The chain employs TRBV13 and TRBJ1-6; maybe TRBD1 (5 bases). CDR3 length: 14 amino acids. The ends were cut back, 3 bases at V and 5 bases at J, with 8 bases in the middle. CDR1 is PRHDT, CDR2 FYEKMQ, per germline (reference sequence). The CDR3 spells CASSFGGNNSPLHF. CDR3 DNA sequence: TGTGCCAGCAGCTTTGGGGGGAATAATTCACCCCTCCACTTT.

This clone was counted a single time. The V gene is TRBV6-5, the J gene TRBJ2-3, with 9 bases fitting TRBD2. J lost 1 base, V lost 7 bases, and 6 bases had no gene match. The germline V gene encodes CDR1 MNHEY and CDR2 SVGAGI. The CDR3 spans 15 residues. The CDR3 is CASTVASGGTDTQYF. CDR3 DNA sequence: TGTGCCAGCACCGTGGCTAGCGGGGGCACAGATACGCAGTATTTT.

The chain is built from TRBV7-7 and TRBJ2-5; 7 nucleotides agree with TRBD1. CDR3 length: 14 amino acids. V gave up 3 bases and J gave up 7 bases; unmatched junction bases: 8. CDR1 is SSHAT and CDR2 is FNYEAQ in the germline V gene (reference sequence). Here the CDR3 reads CASSLGQSVRTQYF. The CDR3 nucleotides read TGTGCCAGCAGCTTGGGACAGAGCGTACGGACCCAGTACTTC.

The gene calls are TRBV4-2 and TRBJ2-5; 10 bases are shared with TRBD2. Germline CDR1 LGHNA, CDR2 YNFKEQ. This CDR3 comprises 16 residues. V gave up 6 bases and J gave up 2 bases; unmatched junction bases: 9. The CDR3 DNA sequence: TGTGCCAGCAGTCCCCGACTAGCGGGCATTCAAGAGACCCAGTACTTC. Its translation is CASSPRLAGIQETQYF.

This clone occurred once. The CDR3: CASSLDGSFDTQYF. The CDR3 DNA is TGTGCCAGCAGCTTAGATGGCTCGTTTGATACGCAGTATTTT. The chain couples TRBV7-3 to TRBJ2-3, with D unresolved. The germline V gene encodes CDR1 SGHTA and CDR2 FQGTGA. The CDR3 covers 14 residues. V was trimmed by 2 bases and J by 6 bases, leaving 12 bases between them.

The chain is built from TRBV21-1 and TRBJ1-4; the table assigns TRBD1, which was not confirmed against the DNA. TRBV21-1 is deemed a pseudogene. The CDR3 spans 15 residues. CDR3 nucleotide sequence: TGTGCCAGCAGCAAGGGACAGATCCCTAATGAAAAACTGTTTTTT. As protein: CASSKGQIPNEKLFF.

The chain recombines TRBV9 with TRBJ1-2; a weak D match, TRBD1 (6 bases). The CDR3 has 14 amino acids. CDR1 is SGDLS and CDR2 is YYNGEE in the germline V gene. Trimming left V 3 bases short and J 4 bases short, with 13 bases between. The CDR3 loop reads CASSARQDGYGYTF. DNA for the CDR3: TGTGCCAGCAGCGCCCGACAGGACGGCTATGGCTACACCTTC.